A selection of T cell receptor beta chains follows, all from one sample in a study of blood T cells in healthy people across ages. TCRdb used MiXCR to reprocess the 5' RACE reads, holding one entry per CDR3 protein. The sample yields hundreds of thousands of distinct CDR3 sequences, about 21% seen once. The sample was blood. Receptors originate from a man in his sixties or seventies in good health. Each CDR3 is given with its conserved first and last residue. D genes are given only for firm matches. Expanded clones are given a class, and other clones once, few, many or no size at all.

v_gene	d_gene	abundance	j_gene	CDR3nt	CDR3aa
TRBV4-1	-	-	TRBJ1-4	TGCGCCAGCAGCCAAGAGGCCCCACATTATGCAACTAATGAAAAACTGTTTTTT	CASSQEAPHYATNEKLFF
TRBV29-1	-	-	TRBJ1-5	TGCAGCGTCGCCGGGAACTCCGGCAATCAGCCCCAGCATTTT	CSVAGNSGNQPQHF
TRBV11-2	-	-	TRBJ2-7	TGTGCCAGCAGCTTCACTCGGGCTAGCGACGAGCAGTACTTC	CASSFTRASDEQYF
TRBV5-1	TRBD2	-	TRBJ2-3	TGCGCCAGCAGCAAGGGACTAGCGGGAGGAGTTCCTCCAGATACGCAGTATTTT	CASSKGLAGGVPPDTQYF
TRBV25-1	TRBD1	-	TRBJ2-7	TGTGCCAGCAGTTCTATCCTCCGGGACAGGGTGTCCTCCTACGAGCAGTACTTC	CASSSILRDRVSSYEQYF
TRBV24-1	-	-	TRBJ2-3	TGTGCCACCGGCGGAATGGATGCAGATACGCAGTATTTT	CATGGMDADTQYF
TRBV14	-	few	TRBJ2-1	TGTGCCAGCAGCCGAGAGGGGAGGTACAATGAGCAGTTCTTC	CASSREGRYNEQFF
TRBV12-3/TRBV12-4	TRBD2	many	TRBJ2-5	TGTGCCAGCAGTAGGACTAGCGGGAGTGGAAGCGAGACCCAGTACTTC	CASSRTSGSGSETQYF
TRBV7-9	TRBD2	-	TRBJ2-1	TGTGCCAGCAGCGACATAGCGGGGTCCTACAATGAGCAGTTCTTC	CASSDIAGSYNEQFF
TRBV6-5	-	many	TRBJ2-3	TGTGCCAGCAGAACACAGGGCAGCACAGATACGCAGTATTTT	CASRTQGSTDTQYF